Presented here are 19 T cell receptor beta chains from one specimen sequenced in a study of T cells in Graves' hyperthyroidism and ophthalmopathy. TCR beta CDR3 sequences were amplified from RNA transcripts. The HTBI set primed first-round TCR CDR3 RT-PCR. TCRdb called the multiplex PCR reads again in MiXCR, with one record for every CDR3 protein. The sample consists of about 640,000 distinct CDR3 sequences, about 14% of them appearing once. The sequenced sample consisted of blood. Receptors originate from a woman between 45 and 65 years old with Graves' ophthalmopathy.

Ten or more counts support this clonotype. The chain links TRBV28 to TRBJ1-5; D call uncertain. In germline, CDR1 is MDHEN, CDR2 SYDVKM. CDR3 length: 18 residues. V dropped 3 bases and J dropped 0 bases, with 18 bases sitting between them. The CDR3 protein is CASSLMVRTSYSNQPQHF. The CDR3 nucleotides read TGTGCCAGCAGTTTGATGGTTAGAACCTCTTATAGCAATCAGCCCCAGCATTTT.

The V call is TRBV6-2 or TRBV6-3, the J call TRBJ2-2; 13 positions agree with TRBD2. Germline V gives CDR1 MNHEY, CDR2 SVGEGT. The CDR3 is 15 amino acids. Trimming took 9 bases from V and 3 from J; bases not matched to a gene: 4. DNA of the CDR3: TGTGCCAGTCGAGGGACTAGCGGGGACACCGGGGAGCTGTTTTTT. Its translation is CASRGTSGDTGELFF.

Turning to this clonotype: Relative to the germline gene, one junction end is altered; a read error may explain this. V is TRBV7-7 and J is TRBJ2-5; the D is unclear. The length of the CDR3 is 13 residues. Germline V lookup: CDR1 SSHAT, CDR2 FNYEAQ (reference sequence). The CDR3 DNA follows: TGTGCTAGCAGCCCCGGAGCCGAAGAGACCCAGTACTTC. It encodes CASSPGAEETQYF.

At least ten counts were recorded for this clonotype. The chain carries TRBV20-1 and TRBJ2-7; D gene ambiguous. Per germline, CDR1 DFQATT and CDR2 SNEGSKA (reference sequence). The CDR3 sequence is 15 residues long. The V gene lost 0 bases and the J gene lost 7 bases, with 19 bases spanning the gap. CDR3 in amino acids: CSARDMGRNDEEQYF. CDR3 nucleotides: TGCAGTGCTAGAGATATGGGTAGGAACGATGAGGAGCAGTACTTC.

This clonotype has only a few counts. A much more abundant neighbour one base away suggests this may be a read error. J is TRBJ2-5 and V is TRBV7-2; no definite D call. The V end was cut by 5 bases, the J end by 5 bases, with 15 bases between. This CDR3 is built from 14 residues. Germline lookup yields CDR1 SGHTA and CDR2 FQGNSA. The CDR3 protein is CASSVWRRLETQYF. DNA for the CDR3: TGTGCCAGCAGCGTATGGCGGCGGCTGGAGACCCAGTACTTC.

A word on this clonotype: Possible read error: a much larger clone is one base away. This chain joins TRBV12-3 or TRBV12-4 and TRBJ1-6; no clear D gene. This CDR3 is 13 amino acids long. CDR3 coding DNA: TGTGCCAGCAGTGCAAGCGAGAATTCACCCCCCCACTTT. It encodes CASSASENSPPHF.

This clonotype was picked up many times. The CDR3 is CASSEGTDQAFF. CDR3 coding DNA: TGTGCCAGCAGTGAAGGGACAGACCAAGCTTTCTTT. This chain uses TRBV2 with TRBJ1-1, with D possibly being TRBD1 (6 bases). The CDR3 has 12 amino acids. The V end was cut by 1 base, the J end by 9 bases, with 9 bases between. The germline V gene encodes CDR1 SNHLY and CDR2 FYNNEI.

This clonotype was seen more than once but under ten times. V is TRBV29-1 and J is TRBJ2-3; 12 bases line up with TRBD2. Trimming at V came to 4 bases and at J to 5 bases, leaving 10 bases not matched to a gene. CDR1 and CDR2 (germline): SQVTM, ANQGSEA. The CDR3 is 16 amino acids. The CDR3 loop is CSVASSGRVVVDTQYF. In DNA form, the CDR3 reads TGCAGCGTTGCTTCTAGCGGGAGGGTTGTGGTAGATACGCAGTATTTT.

The sample holds many counts of this clonotype. This sequence joins TRBV11-2 and TRBJ2-1, with TRBD2 identical over 7 bases. J gave up 9 bases and V 3 bases, and 8 bases lay outside the gene matches. Germline loops: CDR1 SGHAT, CDR2 FQNNGV. The CDR3 totals 14 residues. This CDR3 is CASSFWREKAEQFF. DNA of the CDR3: TGTGCCAGCAGCTTTTGGCGGGAGAAGGCTGAGCAGTTCTTC.

This clonotype was seen many times. This chain connects TRBV6-2 or TRBV6-3 to TRBJ2-2; D might be TRBD1 (5 bases). The germline V gene has CDR1 MNHEY and CDR2 SVGEGT. V was shortened by 8 bases and J by 1 base, with 11 bases between the two germline ends. CDR3 length: 14 residues. CDR3 coding DNA: TGTGCCAGCGCCCTGACAGAGAACACCGGGGAGCTGTTTTTT. Protein sequence: CASALTENTGELFF.

This clonotype was observed at least ten times. The V and J genes are TRBV2 and TRBJ2-1; TRBD2 aligns across 11 bases. J gave up 0 bases and V 5 bases, and 9 bases lay outside the gene matches. This CDR3 is 18 amino acids long. Looked up from germline, CDR1 is SNHLY and CDR2 is FYNNEI. The CDR3 spells CASSRLAGSDPSYNEQFF. The CDR3 bases are TGTGCCAGCAGTAGACTAGCGGGAAGCGACCCCTCCTACAATGAGCAGTTCTTC.

This clonotype was seen at least ten times. V and J are TRBV18 and TRBJ2-1, with TRBD2 matching over 9 bases. Germline-derived CDR1 and CDR2 are KGHSH and LQKENI. The CDR3 covers 16 residues. Trimming took 0 bases from V and 6 from J; bases not matched to a gene: 6. Written as DNA, the CDR3 is TGTGCCAGCTCACCACCGACTAGCGGAGATGTCAATGAGCAGTTCTTC. This encodes CASSPPTSGDVNEQFF.

The chain recombines TRBV6-5 with TRBJ2-7; a possible D gene is TRBD1 (5 bases). In germline, CDR1 is MNHEY, CDR2 SVGAGI. This CDR3 is 16 amino acids long. The ends were cut back, 2 bases at V and 2 bases at J, with 16 bases in the middle. CDR3 sequence reads: CASSYDPGRAAYEQYF. The CDR3 region has the DNA TGTGCCAGCAGTTACGATCCTGGCAGGGCAGCCTACGAGCAGTACTTC.

The V gene is TRBV11-2, the J gene TRBJ2-5, with 9 positions matching TRBD1. The germline V gene has CDR1 SGHAT and CDR2 FQNNGV. The CDR3 loop spans 15 amino acids. The V segment lost 3 bases and the J segment 4 bases; nucleotides outside the gene matches: 6. Written as DNA, the CDR3 is TGTGCCAGCAGCTTCGACAGGGGGGCCGGAGAGACCCAGTACTTC. Residues: CASSFDRGAGETQYF.

This clonotype was recorded many times. The rearrangement uses TRBV12-3 or TRBV12-4 and TRBJ2-7; 15 nucleotides match TRBD2. With V trimmed by 5 bases and J by 1 base, 3 bases remained unmatched. The length of the CDR3 is 16 residues. CDR3 coding DNA: TGTGCCAGCAGTCCGGGACTAGCGGGAGGTTCCTACGAGCAGTACTTC. Its protein is CASSPGLAGGSYEQYF.

This clonotype has a count of ten or more. This sequence joins TRBV20-1 and TRBJ2-1; a weak D match, TRBD1 (5 bases). The CDR3 totals 14 residues. Germline-derived CDR1 and CDR2 are DFQATT and SNEGSKA (reference sequence). Trimming shortened V by 3 bases and J by 6 bases, and 15 bases separated the two germline ends. The CDR3 protein is CSASEPQGPNEQFF. The CDR3 bases are TGCAGTGCTAGCGAACCGCAGGGTCCCAATGAGCAGTTCTTC.

In this sample, this clonotype turned up many times. The chain carries TRBV12-3 or TRBV12-4 and TRBJ2-1; 11 nucleotides match TRBD2. The CDR3 extends over 15 amino acids. V lost 6 bases and J lost 6; bases outside the gene matches: 7. The CDR3 DNA follows: TGTGCCAGCAGGCGCCGTAGCGGGAGGGCCAATGAGCAGTTCTTC. This encodes CASRRRSGRANEQFF.

This chain links TRBV12-3 or TRBV12-4 with TRBJ1-4; 7 nucleotides match TRBD1. Trimming removed 5 bases from V and 8 bases from J; junction bases left unmatched: 8. CDR3 size: 14 residues. The CDR3 DNA reads TGTGCCAGCAGTCCCGGGACAGCAACGGAAAAACTGTTTTTT. Amino acids: CASSPGTATEKLFF.

This clonotype was detected many times. V and J are TRBV20-1 and TRBJ2-7, with D possibly matching TRBD2 (6 bases). Germline CDR1 and CDR2: DFQATT and SNEGSKA (reference sequence). The germline V and J ends were trimmed by 0 bases and 2 bases, with 14 bases remaining between them. The CDR3 has 15 residues. This CDR3 reads CSARDRASETYEQYF. The CDR3 DNA reads TGCAGTGCTAGAGATCGGGCTAGCGAGACCTACGAGCAGTACTTC.